This TCR beta chain stems from a study of PD-1 blockade in classical Hodgkin lymphoma. Here immunoSEQ multiplex PCR was the method, and the copy in TCRdb shows in-frame clones only, minus some. This table has more than 70,000 clones, around 90% appearing once. With no exception, relapse followed autologous stem cell transplantation in all patients, and brentuximab vedotin exposure varied. The best responses consisted of complete response, partial response or progressive disease. As to this clone: The antigen remains unidentified.

General study points: Anyone who began nivolumab under 1 year after ASCT was excluded. Nothing has yet pinned down what causes the repertoire differences, possibly disease activity or prior therapy.

The starting material was peripheral blood mononuclear cells (PBMCs), obtained before the second cycle of nivolumab. This TCR came from a human donor with classical Hodgkin lymphoma.

For the CDR3, the DNA is TGCGCCAGCAGCTTGTGGGGGATCGCGGATAATTCACCCCTCCACTTT. Translation gives CASSLWGIADNSPLHF. The rearrangement links TRBV5-1 to TRBJ1-6; D might be TRBD1 (5 bases). Germline V gene lookup returns CDR1 SGHRS and CDR2 YFSETQ. V gave up 1 base and J gave up 5 bases, with 13 bases separating them. This CDR3 has 16 amino acids.